This TCR beta chain was identified in a study of T-cell memory formation after mild COVID-19. Comment on this clonotype: Antigen specificity is unknown.

Using its own MiXCR run on the 5' RACE reads, TCRdb lists one record per CDR3 protein. The sample shows just under 350,000 distinct CDR3 sequences, over 10% of them seen only once. General study findings and limits: Contracting clones from day 15 to 85 had balanced CD4/CD8; later expanders favoured CD4+.

The CDR3 spans 14 residues. The trim removed 7 bases at V and 5 bases at J, leaving 12 bases unmatched. The germline CDR1 and CDR2 sequences are SGHRS and YFSETQ. The TCR was taken from a man aged 18 to 30 who had mild COVID-19 (a few samples of this study predate the infection). Cell type and time point are not known. The J gene is TRBJ2-7, the V gene TRBV5-1; 7 nucleotides align to TRBD1. Sequencing was carried out using PBMCs or a T cell subset sorted from them (not recorded which). The CDR3: CASGKGAIGDEQYV. The CDR3 nucleotides are TGCGCCAGCGGAAAGGGGGCTATAGGGGACGAGCAGTACGTC.